This record concerns one T cell receptor beta chain sequence. After removal of 2 bases from V and 3 bases from J, the junction contained 12 bases not matched to a gene. CDR3 length: 19 residues. Per the germline V gene, CDR1 is LNHNV and CDR2 is YYDKDF (reference sequence). These data are taken from a study of blood T cell repertoires in COVID-19. Study-wide context: COVID-19 samples, acute and convalescent, were from the United States, Italy and Spain. T cells, B-cell-depleted T cells, or PBMCs supplied cDNA or gDNA.

As processed by the authors: For nucleated cells, counts were estimated from reference gene primer amplification. Libraries were prepared by immunoSEQ multiplex PCR; TCRdb keeps only in-frame clonotypes and omits some of them. Clone size and V and J calls were adopted from that table, with D and trimming inferred from the DNA. The sample lists approximately 200,000 clones, about 85% occurring once. The chain combines TRBV15 with TRBJ2-7; 14 nucleotides line up with TRBD2. The material sequenced was peripheral blood. The clonotype was recovered from a man aged 70 or older with acute or convalescent COVID-19. The CDR3 nucleotides are TGTGCCACCAGCAGACGTTCTACCGGGACTAGCGGGAGACTCTACGAGCAGTACTTC. It is translated as CATSRRSTGTSGRLYEQYF.